These 9 T cell receptor beta chains were all obtained from the same sample, sequenced in a study of cytomegalovirus exposure and HLA in healthy donors. Generated by immunoSEQ multiplex PCR, the TCRdb table keeps only in-frame clones and is missing some. The profile covers 110,000 to 150,000 clones, with 85% to 90% appearing a single time and roughly 9.3% taken by the ten largest. Material: PBMCs. Source of these receptors: a young woman in good health and CMV-seropositive.

The rearrangement joins TRBV18 to TRBJ2-2; 9 bases fit TRBD1. With 3 bases clipped from V and 2 bases from J, the junction kept 19 bases outside the gene matches. From germline, CDR1 is KGHSH and CDR2 LQKENI. The CDR3 extends over 21 amino acids. CDR3 in DNA: TGTGCCAGCTCACCTAGAGGGCTTGAGCCGACAGGGGGGCCTAACACCGGGGAGCTGTTTTTT. The encoded protein is CASSPRGLEPTGGPNTGELFF.

The CDR3 sequence: CASTDRGLANEKLFF. CDR3 nucleotide sequence: TGTGCCAGTACTGACAGGGGGCTTGCTAATGAAAAACTGTTTTTT. The V and J genes are TRBV19 and TRBJ1-4; 10 bases line up with TRBD1. Per the germline V gene, CDR1 is LNHDA and CDR2 is SQIVND (reference sequence). The CDR3 runs to 15 residues. V was pared by 7 bases and J by 3 bases, with 5 bases of the junction left unmatched.

The chain uses TRBV7-8 and TRBJ2-7, with unresolved D. The V and J ends lost 0 bases and 1 base respectively, with 10 bases between them. The germline V gene encodes CDR1 SGHVS and CDR2 FQNEAQ. The CDR3 runs to 15 residues. The CDR3 nucleotides read TGTGCCAGCAGCTTAGCCCAGGCCCCGTCCTACGAGCAGTACTTC. Its protein is CASSLAQAPSYEQYF.

This sequence joins TRBV6-6 and TRBJ1-6; 7 nucleotides agree with TRBD1. This CDR3 spans 14 amino acids. In germline, CDR1 is MNHNY, CDR2 SVGAGI (reference sequence). V gave up 5 bases and J gave up 8 bases; unmatched junction bases: 6. DNA of the CDR3: TGTGCCAGCAGTGGGACAGATTACGATTCACCCCTCCACTTT. Protein sequence: CASSGTDYDSPLHF.

The chain has TRBV7-9 and TRBJ2-7; D perhaps matches TRBD1 (7 bases). This CDR3 spans 14 amino acids. With 4 bases removed from V and 7 bases from J, the gap between germline ends came to 17 bases. Germline V gives CDR1 SEHNR, CDR2 FQNEAQ (reference sequence). For the CDR3, the DNA is TGTGCCAGCAGCTCCTTCAGGGGGGTGTTAGAGCAGTACTTC. Translated: CASSSFRGVLEQYF.

The J gene is TRBJ1-2, the V gene TRBV12-5; 7 bases align to TRBD1. Looked up from germline, CDR1 is LGHNT and CDR2 is FRNRAP. Trimming removed 1 base from V and 7 bases from J; junction bases left unmatched: 6. This CDR3 has 14 amino acids. DNA for the CDR3: TGTGCTAGTGGTTTGGAGGGGGCGCGAGGTGGCTACACCTTC. Residues: CASGLEGARGGYTF.

The V call is TRBV4-1, the J call TRBJ2-2; TRBD2 matches 9 bases. The CDR3 has 18 residues. V was clipped by 5 bases and J by 5 bases; unmatched bases: 15. Per the germline V gene, CDR1 is MGHRA and CDR2 is YSYEKL. CDR3 amino acids: CASSLSGGLSSWTGELFF. CDR3 in DNA: TGCGCCAGCAGCTTAAGCGGGGGGCTATCCTCGTGGACCGGGGAGCTGTTTTTT.

This chain uses TRBV11-2 with TRBJ1-1, with a tentative D call TRBD1 (5 bases). Per the germline V gene, CDR1 is SGHAT and CDR2 is FQNNGV. This CDR3 spans 15 amino acids. Trimming cost V 1 base and J 1 base, with 10 bases left between them. DNA for the CDR3: TGTGCCAGCAGCTTAGGGACACGGCAGAACACTGAAGCTTTCTTT. It specifies CASSLGTRQNTEAFF.

This chain links TRBV28 with TRBJ2-3; 9 bases fit TRBD1. The CDR3 totals 15 residues. Germline V gives CDR1 MDHEN, CDR2 SYDVKM. The junction had 14 bases not matched to a gene; V was cut back by 8 bases and J by 8 bases. CDR3 sequence (DNA): TGTGCCAGCCTAGGGTGGGGACAGGGAGGGAGTACGCAGTATTTT. It yields the protein CASLGWGQGGSTQYF.